Shown below are 16 T cell receptor beta chains from a single sample sequenced in a study of regulatory T cells in long-lasting Graves disease. The authors built TCR beta libraries using iRepertoire HTBI primers and Arm-PCR of CDR3 regions. MiXCR was run by TCRdb on the multiplex PCR reads, yielding one entry per CDR3 protein. The repertoire has 360,000 or so distinct CDR3 sequences, 12% of them found once; the top ten carry under 20%. The time point was: newly diagnosed GD, antithyroid drugs for less than 3 months. PBMC RNA served as the TCR library source. These same data were also listed under a study on T cells in Graves' hyperthyroidism and ophthalmopathy.

Here the sequenced sample was peripheral blood mononuclear cells (PBMCs), taken at new diagnosis, from a patient treated with antithyroid drugs. The receptors here all came from a woman aged 18-35 years with Graves disease.

This chain uses TRBV20-1 with TRBJ1-2; D gene ambiguous. V was clipped by 1 base and J by 2 bases, with 11 bases between them. Germline loops: CDR1 DFQATT, CDR2 SNEGSKA (reference sequence). This CDR3 has 14 amino acids. The DNA for the CDR3 is TGCAGTGCTAGAGTCCTGGGGAGCAACTATGGCTACACCTTC. Translation: CSARVLGSNYGYTF.

This clonotype was seen only a few times. This chain connects TRBV7-2 to TRBJ2-2; possible D gene TRBD2, 6 bases. CDR1 is SGHTA, CDR2 FQGNSA, per germline. The CDR3 runs 16 residues. Trimming cost V 4 bases and J 6 bases, with 18 bases left between them. The DNA for the CDR3 is TGTGCCAGCAGCTCACCCGGGGGAGCTAGCGCCGGGGAGCTGTTTTTT. This sequence encodes CASSSPGGASAGELFF. The full variable domain, completed using reference TRBV7-2 and TRBJ2-2, is GAGVSQSPSNKVTEKGKDVELRCDPISGHTALYWYRQSLGQGLEFLIYFQGNSAPDKSGLPSDRFSAERTGGSVSTLTIQRTQQEDSAVYLCASSSPGGASAGELFFGEGSRLTVL.

This clonotype was seen only a few times. This chain links TRBV20-1 with TRBJ1-5; 7 positions match TRBD1. CDR1 and CDR2 (germline): DFQATT, SNEGSKA (reference sequence). V was pared by 2 bases and J by 0 bases, with 10 bases of the junction left unmatched. The length of the CDR3 is 17 residues. Here the CDR3 DNA reads TGCAGTGCTAGACCGCTAAGGGGGCTCAATAGCAATCAGCCCCAGCATTTT. As protein: CSARPLRGLNSNQPQHF.

Comment on this clonotype: With a far larger clone one base away, a read error is the likely cause. The genes are TRBV7-8 and TRBJ1-2, with D possibly being TRBD1 (5 bases). The CDR3 contains 15 residues. Per the germline V gene, CDR1 is SGHVS and CDR2 is FQNEAQ. The CDR3 region is CASSLAQGGFYGYAF. The CDR3 coding sequence is TGTGCCAGCAGCTTAGCGCAGGGCGGGTTTTATGGCTACGCCTTC.

In its sample, this clonotype was seen a few times. A much larger clonotype is one base distant, so this may be a read error. This chain connects TRBV12-3 or TRBV12-4 to TRBJ1-6, with 7 bases identical to TRBD1. V lost 6 bases to trimming and J lost 6 bases; unmatched junction nucleotides: 8. The CDR3 contains 15 residues. The CDR3 DNA follows: TGTGCCAGCAGGGCAGGGGGTTCATGTAATTCACCCCTCCACTTT. Its protein product is CASRAGGSCNSPLHF.

This clonotype was found a few times. The V gene is TRBV7-9, the J gene TRBJ2-1, with D possibly being TRBD1 (6 bases). V dropped 7 bases and J dropped 5 bases, with 18 bases sitting between them. CDR1 SEHNR and CDR2 FQNEAQ come from the germline V gene (reference sequence). This CDR3 is 15 amino acids long. The CDR3 sequence: CASNPLSDRNNEQFF. DNA of the CDR3: TGTGCCAGCAACCCCCTATCGGACAGAAACAATGAGCAGTTCTTC.

This clonotype was recorded at least ten times. V and J are TRBV6-1 and TRBJ1-6, with TRBD1 as a possible D gene (5 bases). CDR3 length: 13 amino acids. Germline V gene lookup returns CDR1 MNHNS and CDR2 SASEGT. V shed 8 bases and J shed 10 bases, with 15 bases lying between them. The CDR3 reads CASVREARSPLHF. DNA of the CDR3: TGTGCCAGCGTCAGGGAGGCCAGGTCACCCCTCCACTTT.

This clonotype was counted many times. J is TRBJ1-1 and V is TRBV11-2, with D unclear. Germline assignment: CDR1 SGHAT and CDR2 FQNNGV. V dropped 4 bases and J dropped 1 base, with 7 bases sitting between them. The CDR3 is 13 residues long. CDR3 in DNA: TGTGCCAGCAGCTGGTTGGCGAACACTGAAGCTTTCTTT. The encoded protein is CASSWLANTEAFF. Full variable domain (remainder filled in from reference TRBV11-2 and TRBJ1-1): EAGVAQSPRYKIIEKRQSVAFWCNPISGHATLYWYQQILGQGPKLLIQFQNNGVVDDSQLPKDRFSAERLKGVDSTLKIQPAKLEDSAVYLCASSWLANTEAFFGQGTRLTVV.

This clonotype has more than one count but fewer than ten. The V call is TRBV5-1, the J call TRBJ2-1, with 8 nucleotides matching TRBD2. Germline V gives CDR1 SGHRS, CDR2 YFSETQ. With V trimmed by 1 base and J by 4 bases, 13 bases remained unmatched. CDR3 length: 18 residues. The CDR3 protein is CASSLSQAYGGGYNEQFF. The CDR3 DNA sequence: TGCGCCAGCAGCTTGAGTCAAGCGTATGGCGGGGGGTACAATGAGCAGTTCTTC.

The sample holds many counts of this clonotype. The V and J genes are TRBV28 and TRBJ2-7, with 7 nucleotides matching TRBD1. Germline assignment: CDR1 MDHEN and CDR2 SYDVKM. V gave up 6 bases and J gave up 1 base; unmatched junction bases: 6. The CDR3 is made up of 14 amino acids. The CDR3 protein is CASRIQGISYEQYF. For the CDR3, the DNA is TGTGCCAGCAGAATACAGGGGATTTCCTACGAGCAGTACTTC.

This clonotype was counted many times. This chain connects TRBV20-1 to TRBJ1-2, with D uncertain. Germline CDR1 reads DFQATT; CDR2 reads SNEGSKA (reference sequence). Trimming shortened V by 5 bases and J by 4 bases, and 17 bases separated the two germline ends. This CDR3 contains 14 residues. The CDR3 region has the DNA TGCAGTGCTTACTACGCCACACGGGGCTATGGCTACACCTTC. Translated: CSAYYATRGYGYTF.

This clonotype was observed a few times. The V and J genes are TRBV2 and TRBJ2-5; 8 bases agree with TRBD1. Losses at the gene ends were 6 bases for V and 7 bases for J; bases not matched to a gene: 13. The CDR3 is 15 amino acids. Germline V CDR1 and CDR2: SNHLY, FYNNEI. The CDR3 region has the DNA TGTGCCAGCAGCCCGGGGACAGGCTCCCAGAGGACCCAGTACTTC. The encoded protein is CASSPGTGSQRTQYF.

The CDR3: CASSSGTSGKETQYF. DNA for the CDR3: TGTGCCAGCAGCTCCGGGACTAGCGGGAAGGAGACCCAGTACTTC. The rearrangement joins TRBV7-3 to TRBJ2-5, with 13 bases identical to TRBD2. Germline V gene sequence: CDR1 SGHTA, CDR2 FQGTGA. The CDR3 is made up of 15 amino acids. V was clipped by 4 bases and J by 5 bases; unmatched bases: 4.

In its sample, this clonotype was seen many times. The genes are TRBV20-1 and TRBJ2-7; 7 bases line up with TRBD2. The germline gives CDR1 DFQATT, CDR2 SNEGSKA (reference sequence). V lost 0 bases and J lost 3; bases outside the gene matches: 11. The length of the CDR3 is 16 residues. The CDR3 reads CSARDRGSSGFYEQYV. CDR3 coding DNA: TGCAGTGCTAGAGATCGTGGGTCTAGCGGATTCTACGAGCAGTACGTC.

There are a few counts of this clonotype. The chain links TRBV20-1 to TRBJ1-4; 8 bases align to TRBD1. The junction had 6 bases not matched to a gene; V was cut back by 6 bases and J by 3 bases. The CDR3 covers 14 residues. Germline lookup yields CDR1 DFQATT and CDR2 SNEGSKA (reference sequence). The CDR3 loop reads CSAQGQGANEKLFF. In DNA form, the CDR3 reads TGCAGTGCCCAAGGACAGGGCGCTAATGAAAAACTGTTTTTT.

V gene TRBV6-5 combines with J gene TRBJ1-1, with TRBD1 identical over 7 bases. Unmatched junction bases numbered 10, after V lost 4 bases and J lost 2 bases. Germline values: CDR1 MNHEY, CDR2 SVGAGI. The length of the CDR3 is 16 residues. CDR3 in DNA: TGTGCCAGCAGTTCCCCCAACAGGGGAGATAACACTGAAGCTTTCTTT. Its protein is CASSSPNRGDNTEAFF.